Below, 23 T cell receptor beta chains from the same sample are listed, as sequenced in a study of T cells in Graves' hyperthyroidism and ophthalmopathy. Authors of the study amplified TCR beta CDR3 regions from RNA transcripts. Primed by the HTBI set, a first-round RT-PCR was run on the TCR CDR3. TCRdb itself ran the multiplex PCR reads through MiXCR, one entry per CDR3 protein. The sample holds hundreds of thousands of distinct CDR3 sequences, 15% to 19% seen once. The sequencing input was blood. The receptors here all came from a woman aged 18-29 years with Graves' hyperthyroidism.

This clonotype has a count of ten or more. V gene TRBV11-2 combines with J gene TRBJ2-2; the match to TRBD2 covers 7 bases. Germline loops: CDR1 SGHAT, CDR2 FQNNGV. V lost 7 bases and J lost 4; bases outside the gene matches: 6. The CDR3 length is 14 residues. Written as DNA, the CDR3 is TGTGCCAGCATCCGGACTAGTGGCACCGGGGAGCTGTTTTTT. Its protein product is CASIRTSGTGELFF.

In this sample, this clonotype turned up a few times. The chain couples TRBV19 to TRBJ2-3; tentatively, D is TRBD2 (6 bases). CDR3 size: 13 residues. Germline CDR1 and CDR2: LNHDA and SQIVND (reference sequence). V lost 10 bases, J lost 2 bases, and 13 bases lay in between. CDR3 bases: TGTGCCACCTTTGGGGGGAACACAGATACGCAGTATTTT. It translates to CATFGGNTDTQYF.

This clonotype was detected many times. The V gene is TRBV11-2, the J gene TRBJ2-5, with D possibly matching TRBD2 (5 bases). This CDR3 spans 13 amino acids. Germline-derived CDR1 and CDR2 are SGHAT and FQNNGV. Trimming removed 2 bases at V and 7 bases at J, with 11 bases between. The CDR3 DNA reads TGTGCCAGCAGCTTATTGGAGGTCGGGACCCAGTACTTC. It codes for CASSLLEVGTQYF. Together with reference TRBV11-2 and TRBJ2-5, the CDR3 gives the full variable domain: EAGVAQSPRYKIIEKRQSVAFWCNPISGHATLYWYQQILGQGPKLLIQFQNNGVVDDSQLPKDRFSAERLKGVDSTLKIQPAKLEDSAVYLCASSLLEVGTQYFGPGTRLLVL.

This rearrangement joins TRBV18 to TRBJ1-6; D is unresolved. This CDR3 is 17 amino acids long. Germline V gene sequence: CDR1 KGHSH, CDR2 LQKENI. Trimming cost V 2 bases and J 9 bases, with 20 bases left between them. CDR3 region: CASSPLLTPWAGSPLHF. The CDR3 region has the DNA TGTGCCAGCTCACCATTGCTTACACCCTGGGCGGGTTCACCCCTCCACTTT.

This clonotype has ten or more counts. The chain combines TRBV12-3 or TRBV12-4 with TRBJ2-5; no definite D call. There are 14 residues in the CDR3. The germline V and J ends were trimmed by 7 bases and 7 bases, with 19 bases remaining between them. DNA of the CDR3: TGTGCCAGCACCTCCCCCTCGGATTCGTCGACCCAGTACTTC. Amino acid sequence: CASTSPSDSSTQYF.

The chain links TRBV5-6 to TRBJ1-2; no clear D gene. The V gene's germline CDR1 is SGHDT and CDR2 YYEEEE. V lost 4 bases and J lost 0, with 7 bases in between. The CDR3 has 13 amino acids. The CDR3 spells CASSATTNYGYTF. The CDR3, as DNA: TGTGCCAGCAGCGCGACAACTAACTATGGCTACACCTTC.

Remarks on this clonotype: The CDR3 ends on some other residue instead of the conserved phenylalanine or tryptophan, so this is likely a read error. V is TRBV10-3 and J is TRBJ1-1; D is possibly TRBD1 (5 bases). Germline V CDR1 and CDR2: ENHRY, SYGVKD. Trimming removed 2 bases from V and 4 bases from J, with 20 bases in between. This CDR3 is built from 17 residues. CDR3 sequence reads: CAISEVGVLGGATEAFS. Written as DNA, the CDR3 is TGTGCCATCAGTGAGGTGGGGGTATTGGGGGGTGCCACTGAAGCTTTCTCT.

This clonotype was seen a few times. The rearrangement links TRBV5-1 to TRBJ2-3; TRBD2 agrees at 7 bases. The CDR3 consists of 16 residues. Germline assignment: CDR1 SGHRS and CDR2 YFSETQ. V lost 3 bases and J lost 1; bases outside the gene matches: 8. In nucleotides, the CDR3 is TGCGCCAGCAGCTATGGACTAGACCCCGGCACAGATACGCAGTATTTT. It codes for CASSYGLDPGTDTQYF.

This clonotype has a handful of counts. The chain joins TRBV5-1 to TRBJ2-2, with 15 bases identical to TRBD2. V was clipped by 0 bases and J by 5 bases; unmatched bases: 2. The length of the CDR3 is 17 residues. CDR1 and CDR2 (germline): SGHRS, YFSETQ. The CDR3 sequence: CASSLAGLAGGTGELFF. The CDR3 DNA follows: TGCGCCAGCAGCTTGGCCGGACTAGCGGGGGGGACCGGGGAGCTGTTTTTT. The full variable domain, completed using reference TRBV5-1 and TRBJ2-2, is KAGVTQTPRYLIKTRGQQVTLSCSPISGHRSVSWYQQTPGQGLQFLFEYFSETQRNKGNFPGRFSGRQFSNSRSEMNVSTLELGDSALYLCASSLAGLAGGTGELFFGEGSRLTVL.

This clonotype was seen at least ten times. The chain employs TRBV10-2 and TRBJ2-6; D unresolved. CDR1 is WSHSY, CDR2 SAAADI, per germline. The CDR3 loop spans 13 amino acids. Trimming stripped 7 bases from V and 0 bases from J, with 4 bases between. CDR3 sequence (DNA): TGCGCCAGCAAGAACTCTGGGGCCAACGTCCTGACTTTC. Translation gives CASKNSGANVLTF.

This clonotype has at least ten counts. This chain links TRBV7-2 with TRBJ1-2; D not resolved. This CDR3 spans 12 amino acids. The germline V and J ends were trimmed by 2 bases and 7 bases, with 8 bases remaining between them. The germline CDR1 and CDR2 sequences are SGHTA and FQGNSA. In DNA form, the CDR3 reads TGTGCCAGCAGCTTATTTCTAGGTGGCTACACCTTC. Protein: CASSLFLGGYTF.

The sample holds a few counts of this clonotype. This CDR3 is CASSITSSGNTIYF. CDR3 sequence (DNA): TGTGCCAGTAGTATAACCAGTTCTGGAAACACCATATATTTT. This chain joins TRBV19 and TRBJ1-3; D gene ambiguous. This CDR3 region has 14 residues. CDR1 is LNHDA and CDR2 is SQIVND in the germline V gene (reference sequence). V shed 2 bases and J shed 1 base, with 6 bases lying between them.

The table lists this clonotype with a few counts. The rearrangement uses TRBV5-1 and TRBJ2-3, with TRBD1 matching over 7 bases. Per germline, CDR1 SGHRS and CDR2 YFSETQ. J gave up 6 bases and V 1 base, and 8 bases lay outside the gene matches. This CDR3 is 15 amino acids long. This CDR3 is CASSLSEGAWDTQYF. Written as DNA, the CDR3 is TGCGCCAGCAGCTTGTCAGAGGGGGCGTGGGATACGCAGTATTTT.

This clonotype was recorded many times. CDR3 nucleotide sequence: TGTGCCAGTAGTACCGCCGCCATACAGGGGACCGGGGAGCTGTTTTTT. Residues: CASSTAAIQGTGELFF. V and J are TRBV19 and TRBJ2-2; 7 bases line up with TRBD1. The CDR3 spans 16 residues. CDR1 and CDR2 from the germline V gene are LNHDA and SQIVND (reference sequence). The V gene end was trimmed by 4 bases and the J gene end by 5 bases; junction bases not matched to a gene: 10.

This clonotype came up many times. J is TRBJ2-3 and V is TRBV20-1, with D tentatively TRBD1 (8 bases). The CDR3 is 15 residues long. V was cut by 0 bases and J by 5 bases, with 15 bases left in between. Looked up from germline, CDR1 is DFQATT and CDR2 is SNEGSKA (reference sequence). Here the CDR3 DNA reads TGCAGTGCTAGAGATGACAGGGGAGGGGGAGATACGCAGTATTTT. It translates to CSARDDRGGGDTQYF.

A few counts support this clonotype. The genes are TRBV29-1 and TRBJ2-4; 7 positions agree with TRBD1. J was trimmed by 2 bases and V by 4 bases; bases with no gene match: 5. Germline V gives CDR1 SQVTM, CDR2 ANQGSEA. The CDR3 consists of 14 residues. The CDR3 sequence: CSVAQGQSKNIQYF. The CDR3 bases are TGCAGCGTTGCACAGGGGCAATCCAAAAACATTCAGTACTTC.

Comment on this clonotype: A single base separates this from a much larger clone, so it may be a read error. The J gene is TRBJ1-6, the V gene TRBV5-1; D is undetermined. This CDR3 contains 13 residues. Germline-derived CDR1 and CDR2 are SGHRS and YFSETQ. V was cut by 4 bases and J by 15 bases, with 17 bases left in between. The CDR3 region has the DNA TGCGCCAGCAGCCCCGGCGCGGGGTTGGTCCTCCACTTT. Translating it yields CASSPGAGLVLHF.

This clonotype was counted at least ten times. This chain uses TRBV2 with TRBJ1-2, with D hard to call. The germline gives CDR1 SNHLY, CDR2 FYNNEI. V dropped 4 bases and J dropped 5 bases, with 14 bases sitting between them. This CDR3 has 14 residues. CDR3 bases: TGTGCCAGCAGTGTCGGGCGAACAGCATATGGCTACACCTTC. The encoded protein is CASSVGRTAYGYTF.

This clonotype was observed many times. The V gene is TRBV2, the J gene TRBJ2-1; 7 bases are a match to TRBD2. V lost 4 bases and J lost 0; bases outside the gene matches: 3. Germline lookup yields CDR1 SNHLY and CDR2 FYNNEI. This CDR3 region has 15 residues. This CDR3 is CASSVGTISYNEQFF. The CDR3 DNA sequence: TGTGCCAGCAGTGTCGGGACTATCTCCTACAATGAGCAGTTCTTC.

V gene TRBV29-1 combines with J gene TRBJ2-7; D is ambiguous. In germline, CDR1 is SQVTM, CDR2 ANQGSEA. The CDR3 is 14 amino acids. Trimming pared 3 bases from V and 0 bases from J, leaving 12 bases between. The CDR3 DNA sequence: TGCAGCGTTGAGAACAGTAGGAGCTCCTACGAGCAGTACTTC. It specifies CSVENSRSSYEQYF.

The rearrangement joins TRBV7-3 to TRBJ2-6; 9 nucleotides line up with TRBD1. Germline V gene sequence: CDR1 SGHTA, CDR2 FQGTGA. V was clipped by 5 bases and J by 0 bases; unmatched bases: 8. The length of the CDR3 is 18 residues. The CDR3 here is CASSLAGTGYSGANVLTF. The CDR3 bases are TGTGCCAGCAGCCTAGCTGGGACAGGGTACTCTGGGGCCAACGTCCTGACTTTC.

A remark on this clonotype: A much larger clone sits a single nucleotide away, making a read error possible. The rearrangement uses TRBV11-2 and TRBJ2-1, with D unresolved. There are 12 residues in the CDR3. Germline V gives CDR1 SGHAT, CDR2 FQNNGV. Trimming pared 2 bases from V and 6 bases from J, leaving 5 bases between. CDR3 loop: CASSLLINEQFF. For the CDR3, the DNA is TGTGCCAGCAGCTTACTGATCAATGAGCAGTTCTTC.

This clonotype has ten or more counts. The chain links TRBV7-9 to TRBJ2-2; D gene unclear. There are 18 residues in the CDR3. Germline V gene sequence: CDR1 SEHNR, CDR2 FQNEAQ (reference sequence). V dropped 7 bases and J dropped 6 bases, with 27 bases sitting between them. CDR3 in DNA: TGTGCCAGCACCATGTTCCGCTACTTAGAACATGTGTCCGGGGAGCTGTTTTTT. This sequence encodes CASTMFRYLEHVSGELFF.